This TCR beta chain was recovered during a study of cytomegalovirus exposure and HLA in healthy donors. Turning to the study itself: Caucasian-associated ancestry cluster membership applied to less than 85% of around 400 genotyped donors.

The primer mix had 60 Vbeta and 13 Jbeta primers. Generated by immunoSEQ multiplex PCR, the TCRdb table keeps only in-frame clones and is missing some. The repertoire holds some 190,000 clones, with 80% to 85% as singletons. About this clone itself: What it recognizes is unknown.

Findings and limits, study-wide: What was likely a sequencing artifact was a cluster of highly shared sequence variants. Most of the TCR beta V segments (in an earlier analysis) were productive either about 90% or about 30% of the time. Reports indicated that the classifier achieved high specificity and sensitivity in diagnosing cytomegalovirus status.

The CDR3 runs 11 residues. V lost 4 bases, J lost 2 bases, and 5 bases lay in between. Looked up from germline, CDR1 is SQVTM and CDR2 is ANQGSEA. This receptor was obtained from a boy aged 2 to 10 in good health and CMV-seronegative. The sample comprised PBMCs. The chain combines TRBV29-1 with TRBJ2-5; tentative D call: TRBD1 (5 bases). The CDR3 loop is CSVGQQETQYF. The CDR3 DNA follows: TGCAGCGTTGGACAGCAAGAGACCCAGTACTTC.